The rows below give T cell receptor beta chains drawn from one sample of a study of blood T cell repertoires in COVID-19. The repertoire was sequenced with immunoSEQ multiplex PCR; TCRdb's copy has only in-frame clones and lacks some. The sample lists 89,000 or so clones, about 85% occurring once. Material: peripheral blood. The receptors here all came from a human donor in a cohort sampled during active COVID-19. Each CDR3 is given with its conserved first and last residue. The order of the fields is V gene, D gene, J gene, CDR3 protein. A D gene is named only where the DNA matches it firmly.

TRBV11-2,TRBD2,TRBJ2-1,CASSLHGGAYNEQFF
TRBV4-3,-,TRBJ2-7,CASSPRAGVANEQYF
TRBV10-3,TRBD1,TRBJ2-7,CAISEPNRDRASYEQYF
TRBV9,TRBD1,TRBJ1-3,CASSPGGNTIYF
TRBV2,-,TRBJ1-2,CASRGLNYGYTF
TRBV30,-,TRBJ1-2,CAWSWPGGATGYTF
TRBV29-1,-,TRBJ2-7,CSVEGKGAYEQYF
TRBV6-5,-,TRBJ2-7,CASSLRSTWSPNEQYF
TRBV5-5,TRBD1,TRBJ2-1,CASSFGQGAYNEQFF
TRBV9,TRBD2,TRBJ2-5,CASSLRRGGPLAETQYF
TRBV7-3,-,TRBJ2-7,CASSLQGRYEQYF
TRBV7-9,-,TRBJ2-2,CASSLVQTGELFF
TRBV2,-,TRBJ2-2,CASSGGTNTGELFF
TRBV12-3/TRBV12-4,-,TRBJ1-4,CASSLTQYEKLFF
TRBV18,-,TRBJ2-3,CASSGGLTDTQYF
TRBV2,TRBD1,TRBJ1-3,CASSEGQGINTIYF
TRBV11-1,TRBD2,TRBJ2-5,CASSRRLAGIQETQYF
TRBV19,-,TRBJ1-5,CASSLRDILSLQPQHF
TRBV7-2,-,TRBJ1-5,CASSLTGISNQPQHF
TRBV4-1,-,TRBJ2-5,CASSQAPALEGRRETQYF
TRBV7-8,TRBD1,TRBJ1-1,CASSWTGRNTEAFF
TRBV11-2,TRBD2,TRBJ2-3,CASSFTSGGATDTQYF
TRBV30,TRBD1,TRBJ1-2,CAWRQFRDSNGYTF
TRBV2,-,TRBJ2-5,CASGGEMRGETQYF
TRBV19,TRBD1,TRBJ2-2,CASSPGTGGYTGELFF
TRBV19,-,TRBJ1-4,CASRSLFQGFATNEKLFF
TRBV4-2,-,TRBJ1-2,CASSQDGQVNGYTF
TRBV5-1,-,TRBJ1-1,CASGETGGNTEAFF
TRBV12-3/TRBV12-4,-,TRBJ1-1,CASSLSDATEAFF
TRBV15,-,TRBJ2-3,CATSGHGLSTDTQYF
TRBV2,TRBD2,TRBJ2-7,CASLAGGMAEQYF
TRBV6-4,-,TRBJ2-1,CASSEQQGGNEQFF
TRBV4-3,TRBD2,TRBJ2-3,CASSQALAGVGDTQYF
TRBV5-1,-,TRBJ1-1,CASSPSGLASNTEAFF
TRBV6-5,-,TRBJ1-2,CASGASYGYTF
TRBV19,TRBD2,TRBJ2-4,CASSLSRGGAKNIQYF
TRBV10-3,-,TRBJ2-1,CAISDGGLSEQFF
TRBV5-6,-,TRBJ2-1,CASRLVSESNEQFF
TRBV5-6,TRBD1,TRBJ1-1,CASSSGQAGAEAFF